This TCR beta chain was captured in a study of blood T cell repertoires in COVID-19. For the study at large: Sites in the United States, Italy and Spain provided acute and convalescent COVID-19 samples. T cells, B-cell-depleted T cells, or PBMCs provided the cDNA or gDNA that served as material.

CDR1 is MNHNS and CDR2 is SASEGT in the germline V gene. This CDR3 spans 13 amino acids. The germline V and J ends were trimmed by 1 base and 2 bases, with 6 bases remaining between them. In the original analysis: Nucleated cell number was recorded as an estimate derived from reference gene primer amplification. Here immunoSEQ multiplex PCR was the method, and the copy in TCRdb shows in-frame clones only, minus some. That table gives V, J and clone size, and the DNA gave D and trimming. This sample yields roughly 120,000 clones, of which under 75% are seen a single time; more than 7.5% belongs to the top ten.

Sequencing was done on a sample of peripheral blood. The rearrangement uses TRBV6-1 and TRBJ2-7; D remains unclear. The sequence derives from a woman aged 60-75 years with acute or convalescent COVID-19. The CDR3 coding sequence is TGTGCCAGCAGTGAAGACGGTCCCTACGAGCAGTACTTC. It yields the protein CASSEDGPYEQYF.